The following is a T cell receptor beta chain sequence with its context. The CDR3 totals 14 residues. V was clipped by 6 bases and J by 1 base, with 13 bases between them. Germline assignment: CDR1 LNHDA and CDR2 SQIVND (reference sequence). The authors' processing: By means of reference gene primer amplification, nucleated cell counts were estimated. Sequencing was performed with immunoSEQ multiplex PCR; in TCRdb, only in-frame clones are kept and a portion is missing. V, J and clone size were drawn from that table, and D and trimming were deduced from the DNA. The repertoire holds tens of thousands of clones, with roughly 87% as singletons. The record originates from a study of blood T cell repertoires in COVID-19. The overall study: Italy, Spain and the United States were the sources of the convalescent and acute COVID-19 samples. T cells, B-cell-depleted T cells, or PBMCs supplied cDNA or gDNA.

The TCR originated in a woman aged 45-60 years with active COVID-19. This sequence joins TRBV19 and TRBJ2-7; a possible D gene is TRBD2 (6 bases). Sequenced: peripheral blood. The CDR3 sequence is CASSPGVKSYEQYF. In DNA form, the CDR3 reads TGTGCCAGTAGCCCGGGAGTGAAATCCTACGAGCAGTACTTC.